Listed below are T cell receptor beta chains from one sample, sequenced in a study of control samples from healthy donors and cancer patients. The repertoire was sequenced with immunoSEQ multiplex PCR; TCRdb's copy has only in-frame clones and lacks some. The repertoire consists of 95,000 to 150,000 clones, with just over 90% occurring once and the leading ten covering 7.8%. Sequenced material: blood. These receptors originate from a woman between 18 and 29 years old in good health. CDR3s leave out the opening cysteine and the closing phenylalanine or tryptophan.

v_gene: TRBV27; CDR3aa: ASSSTGTLGSYEQY
v_gene: TRBV29-1; CDR3aa: SARINTEAF
v_gene: TRBV30; CDR3aa: AWSVLVLQETQY
v_gene: TRBV9; CDR3aa: ASSVAAATAGELF
v_gene: TRBV7-2; CDR3aa: ASSKRGSYTEAF
v_gene: TRBV6-5; CDR3aa: ASSLSGVRRNTEAF
v_gene: TRBV9; CDR3aa: ASSPRGGPEETQY
v_gene: TRBV2; CDR3aa: ASSEEVAKNIQY
v_gene: TRBV9; CDR3aa: ASSGDTDTQY
v_gene: TRBV4-3; CDR3aa: ASSQDGGQAGEQY
v_gene: TRBV5-6; CDR3aa: ASSHRTAGTQY
v_gene: TRBV3-1/TRBV3-2; CDR3aa: ASSQESSGVYWETQY
v_gene: TRBV15; CDR3aa: ATSRETGGMEAF
v_gene: TRBV10-1; CDR3aa: ASSDPQWGGLTRAKNIQY
v_gene: TRBV2; CDR3aa: ASMRGAGGITGELF
v_gene: TRBV24-1; CDR3aa: ATSWQGTDTQY
v_gene: TRBV19; CDR3aa: ASSVVRSSGNTIY
v_gene: TRBV24-1; CDR3aa: ATSEPTGEHTDTQY
v_gene: TRBV18; CDR3aa: ASSPGLASNNEQF
v_gene: TRBV29-1; CDR3aa: SVELGVTEAF
v_gene: TRBV4-2; CDR3aa: ASSQDQEDTQY
v_gene: TRBV10-3; CDR3aa: AISAGQGVTEAF
v_gene: TRBV5-1; CDR3aa: ASSPATERGTDTQY
v_gene: TRBV28; CDR3aa: ASSYRGPLIYEQY
v_gene: TRBV15; CDR3aa: ATSQISGRKNNEQF
v_gene: TRBV28; CDR3aa: ASSTWISRANSSYNEQF
v_gene: TRBV6-4; CDR3aa: ASSDSAGGRETQY
v_gene: TRBV5-6; CDR3aa: ASSLAWASNTEAF
v_gene: TRBV21-1; CDR3aa: ASSKGGQGYT
v_gene: TRBV7-7; CDR3aa: ASSLSLSGQSSYNEQF
v_gene: TRBV2; CDR3aa: ASSEDPGDARF
v_gene: TRBV6-5; CDR3aa: ASSNKGPNEQF
v_gene: TRBV12-3/TRBV12-4; CDR3aa: ASQQGYYEQY
v_gene: TRBV4-3; CDR3aa: ASSHLDRDQNIQY
v_gene: TRBV4-1; CDR3aa: ASSLGLAEETQY
v_gene: TRBV4-3; CDR3aa: ASSQDFGTASYEQY
v_gene: TRBV25-1; CDR3aa: ASSERRGQGTEAF
v_gene: TRBV23-1; CDR3aa: ASSQSDRGENTEAF